Presented here are 12 T cell receptor beta chains from one specimen sequenced in a study of blood T cell repertoires in COVID-19. Generated by immunoSEQ multiplex PCR, the TCRdb table keeps only in-frame clones and is missing some. In the table there are about 120,000 clones, roughly 80% of which are singletons. Sequenced input: peripheral blood. The receptors shown here come from a human donor in a cohort sampled during active COVID-19.

The chain has TRBV29-1 and TRBJ1-2, with D possibly being TRBD1 (5 bases). Germline CDR1 is SQVTM and CDR2 is ANQGSEA. CDR3 length equals 12 residues. Trimming stripped 4 bases from V and 8 bases from J, with 14 bases between. CDR3 residues: CSVAKTGDGYTF. The CDR3 bases are TGCAGCGTTGCAAAAACAGGAGACGGCTACACCTTC.

This clone was observed once. The chain joins TRBV2 to TRBJ1-2, with D perhaps TRBD1 (5 bases). Germline V CDR1 and CDR2: SNHLY, FYNNEI. This CDR3 is 15 amino acids long. Deletions cut 3 bases from V and 4 bases from J, with 15 bases between. Written as DNA, the CDR3 is TGTGCCAGCAGTGATTCCCCGACAGCGATCTATGGCTACACCTTC. Its translation is CASSDSPTAIYGYTF.

The chain uses TRBV3-1 (or the pseudogene TRBV3-2) and TRBJ1-1; 8 bases are a match to TRBD1. Per the germline V gene, CDR1 is LGHDT and CDR2 is YNNKEL (reference sequence). The V and J ends lost 7 bases and 3 bases, in that order; junction bases with no gene match: 7. The CDR3 is 14 residues long. CDR3 bases: TGTGCCAGCAACCAGGGGGCAGTGGACACTGAAGCTTTCTTT. Its protein is CASNQGAVDTEAFF.

The CDR3 loop reads CSVDRFRVLYNSPLHF. The CDR3 coding sequence is TGCAGCGTTGACCGATTCAGGGTTCTCTATAATTCACCCCTCCACTTT. The V and J genes are TRBV29-1 and TRBJ1-6; TRBD1 is a possible D gene (5 bases). The CDR3 loop spans 16 amino acids. V lost 3 bases and J lost 3, with 15 bases in between. The germline gives CDR1 SQVTM, CDR2 ANQGSEA.

This clone was observed a handful of times. The chain carries TRBV28 and TRBJ2-5; the match to TRBD1 covers 10 bases. Germline CDR1 and CDR2: MDHEN and SYDVKM. The V gene end was trimmed by 6 bases and the J gene end by 5 bases; junction bases not matched to a gene: 3. The CDR3 spans 13 residues. The CDR3: CASRDRGLETQYF. In nucleotides, the CDR3 is TGTGCCAGCAGGGACAGGGGGTTGGAGACCCAGTACTTC.

CDR3 sequence: CASTPDRNNSPLHF. For the CDR3, the DNA is TGTGCCAGCACCCCAGACAGAAATAATTCACCCCTCCACTTT. This rearrangement joins TRBV27 to TRBJ1-6, with a weak D call TRBD1 (5 bases). Deletions cut 7 bases from V and 5 bases from J, with 12 bases between. The CDR3 sequence is 14 residues long. In germline, CDR1 is MNHEY, CDR2 SMNVEV (reference sequence).

This chain uses TRBV11-3 with TRBJ2-3, with D unclear. This CDR3 region has 16 residues. V dropped 2 bases and J dropped 2 bases, with 14 bases sitting between them. Looked up from germline, CDR1 is SGHNT and CDR2 is YENEEA. CDR3 residues: CASSLKGLAATDTQYF. The CDR3 nucleotides read TGTGCCAGCAGCTTAAAAGGCCTGGCGGCCACAGATACGCAGTATTTT.

V and J are TRBV9 and TRBJ2-5, with 11 positions matching TRBD2. Germline CDR1 and CDR2: SGDLS and YYNGEE. The CDR3 spans 15 residues. Here the CDR3 reads CASGVAGGQSETQYF. Here the CDR3 DNA reads TGTGCGAGCGGGGTAGCGGGGGGGCAGAGTGAGACCCAGTACTTC. Full variable domain (rest looked up from reference TRBV9 and TRBJ2-5): DSGVTQTPKHLITATGQRVTLRCSPRSGDLSVYWYQQSLDQGLQFLIQYYNGEERAKGNILERFSAQQFPDLHSELNLSSLELGDSALYFCASGVAGGQSETQYFGPGTRLLVL.

J is TRBJ2-7 and V is TRBV6-1; D gene ambiguous. This CDR3 comprises 15 residues. Germline V CDR1 and CDR2: MNHNS, SASEGT. V was trimmed by 2 bases and J by 0 bases, leaving 11 bases between them. The CDR3 DNA reads TGTGCCAGCAGTGAAATCGGGTTTTCCTCCTACGAGCAGTACTTC. Its translation is CASSEIGFSSYEQYF.

Here the CDR3 DNA reads TGTGCCAGTAGTCGACAGCGAAGCTCCTACGAGCAGTACTTC. Protein sequence: CASSRQRSSYEQYF. J is TRBJ2-7 and V is TRBV19; D possibly corresponds to TRBD1 (5 bases). CDR3 length equals 14 residues. Germline V lookup: CDR1 LNHDA, CDR2 SQIVND (reference sequence). Trimming shortened V by 5 bases and J by 0 bases, and 11 bases separated the two germline ends.

This clone was picked up a small number of times. The chain employs TRBV29-1 and TRBJ2-7; 9 bases are shared with TRBD1. CDR1 and CDR2 (germline): SQVTM, ANQGSEA. CDR3 length: 13 amino acids. The trim removed 3 bases at V and 6 bases at J, leaving 6 bases unmatched. As DNA, the CDR3 is TGCAGCGTTGACGGACAGGGGAGCTTCGAGCAGTACTTC. Its protein is CSVDGQGSFEQYF.

This chain joins TRBV19 and TRBJ1-3; 7 nucleotides line up with TRBD1. V lost 7 bases, J lost 8 bases, and 5 bases stayed unmatched. The CDR3 consists of 12 residues. Germline V gene data show CDR1 as LNHDA and CDR2 as SQIVND (reference sequence). The CDR3 DNA sequence: TGTGCCAGTAAAGACAGGGTCGACACCATATATTTT. Translated, it gives CASKDRVDTIYF.